The rows below give T cell receptor beta chains drawn from one sample of a study of CD8 T cells in ankylosing spondylitis. TCRdb called the 5' RACE reads again in MiXCR, with one record for every CDR3 protein. Of approximately 250,000 distinct CDR3 sequences in the sample, roughly a quarter were seen once. The sample was blood, either unsorted or a sorted T cell fraction (not recorded which). The receptors stem from a male donor with ankylosing spondylitis or in good health (not recorded which). CDR3s include the opening cysteine and the closing phenylalanine or tryptophan. Fields, in order: D gene, V gene, clone size, J gene, CDR3 DNA, CDR3 protein. D genes are given only for firm matches. Expanded clones get a size class; other rows say once, few or many, or leave the size out.

d_call: NA; v_call: TRBV20-1; clone_size: many; j_call: TRBJ1-2; cdr3_nt: TGCAGTGCTAGTGTGGGACAAGATCGCTATTACTTC; cdr3_aa: CSASVGQDRYYF
d_call: TRBD1; v_call: TRBV20-1; clone_size: NA; j_call: TRBJ2-5; cdr3_nt: TGCAGTGCTAGAGATTTGCGGGACAGGGGGGTTGAGACCCAGTACTTC; cdr3_aa: CSARDLRDRGVETQYF
d_call: NA; v_call: TRBV7-9; clone_size: few; j_call: TRBJ1-1; cdr3_nt: TGTGCCAGCAGCTTAGTATACACTGAAGCTTTCTTT; cdr3_aa: CASSLVYTEAFF
d_call: NA; v_call: TRBV9; clone_size: NA; j_call: TRBJ2-4; cdr3_nt: TGTGCCAGCAGCCCGACGACGGGGGCCAAAAACATTCAGTACTTC; cdr3_aa: CASSPTTGAKNIQYF
d_call: TRBD1; v_call: TRBV13; clone_size: few; j_call: TRBJ1-5; cdr3_nt: TGTGCCAGCAGCTTCGACAGGGAGGAGCCCCAGCATTTT; cdr3_aa: CASSFDREEPQHF
d_call: NA; v_call: TRBV20-1; clone_size: many; j_call: TRBJ1-1; cdr3_nt: TGCAGTGCTAGAGATGTGGTGAACACTGAAGCTTTCTTT; cdr3_aa: CSARDVVNTEAFF
d_call: NA; v_call: TRBV20-1; clone_size: NA; j_call: TRBJ2-4; cdr3_nt: TGCAGTGCGTCCCGGGACGGGGAGATATACATTCAGTACTTC; cdr3_aa: CSASRDGEIYIQYF
d_call: NA; v_call: TRBV12-3/TRBV12-4; clone_size: many; j_call: TRBJ2-1; cdr3_nt: TGTGCCAGCAGTTTAATCCGGATGAGCGATGAGCAGTTCTTC; cdr3_aa: CASSLIRMSDEQFF
d_call: NA; v_call: TRBV7-2; clone_size: NA; j_call: TRBJ2-1; cdr3_nt: TGTGCCAGCAGCTTAGCGCCCGCAACCTACAATGAGCAGTTCTTC; cdr3_aa: CASSLAPATYNEQFF
d_call: TRBD1; v_call: TRBV12-3/TRBV12-4; clone_size: NA; j_call: TRBJ2-3; cdr3_nt: TGTGCCAGCAGTAAGACAGGGGGTATAGATACGCAGTATTTT; cdr3_aa: CASSKTGGIDTQYF
d_call: TRBD2; v_call: TRBV20-1; clone_size: many; j_call: TRBJ2-3; cdr3_nt: TGTAGTGCTAGCACGGGACTAGCGGGGGGGCCAGATACGCAGTATTTT; cdr3_aa: CSASTGLAGGPDTQYF
d_call: NA; v_call: TRBV15; clone_size: NA; j_call: TRBJ2-7; cdr3_nt: TGTGCCACCAGCCCCCTGGAGGGCCGGGGACACTCCTACGAGCAGTACTTC; cdr3_aa: CATSPLEGRGHSYEQYF
d_call: NA; v_call: TRBV7-2; clone_size: NA; j_call: TRBJ2-5; cdr3_nt: TGTGCCAGCAGCTTAGCGCACCAGGGGAGGGAGACCCAGTACTTC; cdr3_aa: CASSLAHQGRETQYF
d_call: TRBD2; v_call: TRBV20-1; clone_size: many; j_call: TRBJ2-1; cdr3_nt: TGCAGTGCACAGGCTAGCGGGGGCCGTTCCAATGAGCAGTTCTTC; cdr3_aa: CSAQASGGRSNEQFF
d_call: NA; v_call: TRBV20-1; clone_size: NA; j_call: TRBJ2-1; cdr3_nt: TGCAGTGCTAGAGATAATACCGGGACATATAATGAGCAGTTCTTC; cdr3_aa: CSARDNTGTYNEQFF
d_call: NA; v_call: TRBV7-2; clone_size: NA; j_call: TRBJ1-1; cdr3_nt: TGTGCCAGCAGCCCATTCCGGGGGGCCGGGACTGAAGCTTTCTTT; cdr3_aa: CASSPFRGAGTEAFF
d_call: TRBD1; v_call: TRBV12-3/TRBV12-4; clone_size: NA; j_call: TRBJ2-1; cdr3_nt: TGTGCCAGCACCCGGGACAGGGGCTCCTACAATGAGCAGTTCTTC; cdr3_aa: CASTRDRGSYNEQFF
d_call: TRBD1; v_call: TRBV5-1; clone_size: many; j_call: TRBJ2-3; cdr3_nt: TGCGCCAGCAGCCGACAGGGCGGCACAGATACGCAGTATTTT; cdr3_aa: CASSRQGGTDTQYF
d_call: NA; v_call: TRBV20-1; clone_size: NA; j_call: TRBJ2-7; cdr3_nt: TGCAGTGCTACCCCTAGCCCTGACGAGCAGTACTTC; cdr3_aa: CSATPSPDEQYF
d_call: TRBD1; v_call: TRBV6-1; clone_size: NA; j_call: TRBJ2-7; cdr3_nt: TGTGCCAGCAGGCCAGGGACAGGAATAGACGAGCAGTACTTC; cdr3_aa: CASRPGTGIDEQYF
d_call: NA; v_call: TRBV7-2; clone_size: many; j_call: TRBJ2-7; cdr3_nt: TGTGCCAGCAGTGGGACTGCGAGCTCCTACGAGCAGTACTTC; cdr3_aa: CASSGTASSYEQYF
d_call: NA; v_call: TRBV12-3/TRBV12-4; clone_size: NA; j_call: TRBJ2-7; cdr3_nt: TGTGCCAGCAGGAATCTCATACAGCCCTACGAGCAGTACTTC; cdr3_aa: CASRNLIQPYEQYF
d_call: NA; v_call: TRBV12-3/TRBV12-4; clone_size: NA; j_call: TRBJ1-2; cdr3_nt: TGTGCCAGCAGTGCGAGGTCCTGGTCGAATGGCTACACCTTC; cdr3_aa: CASSARSWSNGYTF
d_call: TRBD1; v_call: TRBV10-2; clone_size: many; j_call: TRBJ2-7; cdr3_nt: TGCGCCAGCCGAGTGGGACAGGGATACGAGCAGTACTTC; cdr3_aa: CASRVGQGYEQYF
d_call: NA; v_call: TRBV20-1; clone_size: NA; j_call: TRBJ2-5; cdr3_nt: TGCAGTGCAGACAGGACAATGAAGACCCAGTACTTC; cdr3_aa: CSADRTMKTQYF
d_call: TRBD1; v_call: TRBV7-9; clone_size: NA; j_call: TRBJ2-1; cdr3_nt: TGTGCCAGCAGCTTAGTGGGACAGGGGAAAAGGAATGAGCAGTTCTTC; cdr3_aa: CASSLVGQGKRNEQFF
d_call: NA; v_call: TRBV24-1; clone_size: NA; j_call: TRBJ2-7; cdr3_nt: TGTGCCACCAGTGATTATCGGGATTCCTACGAGCAGTACTTC; cdr3_aa: CATSDYRDSYEQYF
d_call: TRBD2; v_call: TRBV20-1; clone_size: once; j_call: TRBJ2-3; cdr3_nt: TGCAGTGCTAGAGATCGGCGGAGCGGGGGAAGCACAGATACGCAGTATTTT; cdr3_aa: CSARDRRSGGSTDTQYF
d_call: NA; v_call: TRBV4-2; clone_size: NA; j_call: TRBJ2-1; cdr3_nt: TGTGCCAGCAGCCTAGGGGGGGCTTATGAGCAGTTCTTC; cdr3_aa: CASSLGGAYEQFF
d_call: NA; v_call: TRBV5-1; clone_size: NA; j_call: TRBJ2-1; cdr3_nt: TGCGCCAGCAGCTTAGCGGTATCGGGTGAGCAGTTCTTC; cdr3_aa: CASSLAVSGEQFF
d_call: NA; v_call: TRBV20-1; clone_size: few; j_call: TRBJ1-3; cdr3_nt: TGCAGTGCTCGCCAAGGCACAGACTCTGGAAACACCATATATTTT; cdr3_aa: CSARQGTDSGNTIYF
d_call: NA; v_call: TRBV11-3; clone_size: few; j_call: TRBJ1-1; cdr3_nt: TGTGCCAGCAGCTTATCCACGAACACTGAAGCTTTCTTT; cdr3_aa: CASSLSTNTEAFF
d_call: NA; v_call: TRBV20-1; clone_size: NA; j_call: TRBJ1-2; cdr3_nt: TGCAGTGCTAGTTCGTTACAAAACTATGGCTACACCTTC; cdr3_aa: CSASSLQNYGYTF